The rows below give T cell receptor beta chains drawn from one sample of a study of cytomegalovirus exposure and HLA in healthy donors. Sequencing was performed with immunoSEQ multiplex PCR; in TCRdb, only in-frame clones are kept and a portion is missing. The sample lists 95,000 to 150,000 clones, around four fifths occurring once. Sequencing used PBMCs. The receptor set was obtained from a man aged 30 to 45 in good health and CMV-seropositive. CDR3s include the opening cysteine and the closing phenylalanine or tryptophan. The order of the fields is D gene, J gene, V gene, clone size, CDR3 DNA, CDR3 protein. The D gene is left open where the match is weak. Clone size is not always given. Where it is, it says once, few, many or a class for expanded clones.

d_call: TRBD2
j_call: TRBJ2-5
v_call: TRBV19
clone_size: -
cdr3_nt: TGTGCCAGTAGTATCATGGGACTAGCGGTGGGCCAAGAGACCCAGTACTTC
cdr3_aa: CASSIMGLAVGQETQYF

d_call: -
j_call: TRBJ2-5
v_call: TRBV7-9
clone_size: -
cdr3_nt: TGTGCCGTAGAAGAGACCCAGTACTTC
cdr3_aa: CAVEETQYF

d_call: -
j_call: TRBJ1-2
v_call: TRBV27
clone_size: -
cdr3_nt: TGTGCCAGCAGTCCACGGACTGGTGGCTACACCTTC
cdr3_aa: CASSPRTGGYTF

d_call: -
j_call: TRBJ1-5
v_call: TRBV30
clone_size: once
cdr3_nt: TGTGCCTGGAGTCCCCCCGACAGTCCAAATCAGCCCCAGCATTTT
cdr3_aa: CAWSPPDSPNQPQHF

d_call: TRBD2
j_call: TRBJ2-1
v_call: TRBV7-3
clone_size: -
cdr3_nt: TGTGCCAGCAGCCGAGCGGGAGGAGCTCTCAATGAGCAGTTCTTC
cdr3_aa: CASSRAGGALNEQFF

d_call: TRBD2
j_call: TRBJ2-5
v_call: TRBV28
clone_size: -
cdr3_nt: TGTGCCAGCAGTTTTCTCCAGCGGGGCCCAGAGACCCAGTACTTC
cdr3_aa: CASSFLQRGPETQYF

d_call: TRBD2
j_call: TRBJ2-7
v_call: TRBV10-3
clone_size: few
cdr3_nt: TGTGCCATCAGTCCGACTAGCGGGAACCGATTCTACTACGAGCAGTACTTC
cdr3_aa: CAISPTSGNRFYYEQYF

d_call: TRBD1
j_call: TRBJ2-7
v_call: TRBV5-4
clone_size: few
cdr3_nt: TGTGCCAGCAGCCACCGGGACAGGGGTTCCTACGAGCAGTACTTC
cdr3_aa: CASSHRDRGSYEQYF

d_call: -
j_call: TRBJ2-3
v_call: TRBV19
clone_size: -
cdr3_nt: TGTGCCAGTAGTATAGTAGCTAGGCCAGATACGCAGTATTTT
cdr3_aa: CASSIVARPDTQYF

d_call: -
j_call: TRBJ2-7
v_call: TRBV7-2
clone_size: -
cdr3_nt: TGTGCCAGCAGCTTAGTTATAGCGGAAGAGCAGTACTTC
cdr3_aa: CASSLVIAEEQYF

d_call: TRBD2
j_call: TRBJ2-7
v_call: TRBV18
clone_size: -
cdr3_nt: TGTGCCAGCTCACCAGGGCTAGCGGGGTACGAGCAGTACTTC
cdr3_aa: CASSPGLAGYEQYF

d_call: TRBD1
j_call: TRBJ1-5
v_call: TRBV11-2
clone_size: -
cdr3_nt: TGTGCCAGCAGCCGTAGGACAGGGGCGGATCAGCCCCAGCATTTT
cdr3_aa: CASSRRTGADQPQHF

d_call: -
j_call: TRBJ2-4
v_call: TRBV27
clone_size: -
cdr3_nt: TGTGCCAGCAGTTTACAGGGTGAAAACATTCAGTACTTC
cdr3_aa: CASSLQGENIQYF

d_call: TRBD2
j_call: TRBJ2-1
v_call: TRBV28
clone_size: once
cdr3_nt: TGTGCCAGCCTCGCGGGAGGTCACAATGAGCAGTTCTTC
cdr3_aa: CASLAGGHNEQFF

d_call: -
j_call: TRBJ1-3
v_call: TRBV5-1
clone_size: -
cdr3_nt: TGCGCCAGCAGCTTGGAACTGCGTGGCTCTGGAAACACCATATATTTT
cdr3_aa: CASSLELRGSGNTIYF

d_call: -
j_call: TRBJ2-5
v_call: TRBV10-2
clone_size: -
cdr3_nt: TGCGCCAGCAGTTTTGCGGGGGAGACCCAGTACTTC
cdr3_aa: CASSFAGETQYF

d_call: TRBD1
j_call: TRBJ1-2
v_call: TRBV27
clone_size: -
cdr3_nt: TGTGCCAGCGGCTCCGCCCATGGGACAGGGATCCCAAACTATGGCTACACCTTC
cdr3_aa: CASGSAHGTGIPNYGYTF

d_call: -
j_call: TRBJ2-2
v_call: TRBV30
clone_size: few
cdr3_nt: TGTGCCTGGAACAGGGCGGCCGGGGAGCTGTTTTTT
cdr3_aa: CAWNRAAGELFF

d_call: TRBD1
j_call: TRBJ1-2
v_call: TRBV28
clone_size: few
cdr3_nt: TGTGCCAGCAGTTCGCTCTCAACTACAGGGGGGTCTTTACGCGGCCTTGGTTACACCTTC
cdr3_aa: CASSSLSTTGGSLRGLGYTF

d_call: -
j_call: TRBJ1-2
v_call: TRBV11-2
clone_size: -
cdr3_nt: TGTGCCAGCACCCTTCTGGGGGGCTATGGCTACACCTTC
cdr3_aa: CASTLLGGYGYTF

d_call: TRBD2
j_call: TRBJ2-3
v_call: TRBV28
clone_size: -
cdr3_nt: TGTGCCAGCAGTTTCCAGCGGGGACCGGATACGCAGTATTTT
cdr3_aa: CASSFQRGPDTQYF

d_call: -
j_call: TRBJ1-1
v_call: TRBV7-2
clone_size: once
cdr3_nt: TGTGCCAGCAGCTTAGCGTTCTCAGGGAGGCGCACTGAAGCTTTCTTT
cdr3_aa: CASSLAFSGRRTEAFF

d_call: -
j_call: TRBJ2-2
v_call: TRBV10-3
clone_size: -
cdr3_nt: TGTGCCATCAGTGAGTCCGGGGAAATCACCGGGGAGCTGTTTTTT
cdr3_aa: CAISESGEITGELFF

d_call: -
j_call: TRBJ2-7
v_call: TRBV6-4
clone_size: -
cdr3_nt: TGTGCCAGCAGCCCCACATTCAACTCCTACGAGCAGTACTTC
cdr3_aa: CASSPTFNSYEQYF

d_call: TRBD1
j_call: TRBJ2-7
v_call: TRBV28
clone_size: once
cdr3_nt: TGTGCCAGCAGTTTATTAATGGGTACAGGGGCCTACGAGCAGTACTTC
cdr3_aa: CASSLLMGTGAYEQYF

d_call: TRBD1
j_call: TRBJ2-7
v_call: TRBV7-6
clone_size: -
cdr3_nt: TGTGCCAGCAGCCAGGACAGGGGTAGCTCCTACGAGCAGTACTTC
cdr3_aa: CASSQDRGSSYEQYF

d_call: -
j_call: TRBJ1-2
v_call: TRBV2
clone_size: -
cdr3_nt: TGTGCCAGCAGTGTGGACATTAACTATGGCTACACCTTC
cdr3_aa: CASSVDINYGYTF

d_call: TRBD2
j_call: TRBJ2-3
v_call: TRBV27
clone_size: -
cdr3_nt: TGTGCCAGCAGTTCCGCTCTAGCGGGAGGAACCACAGATACGCAGTATTTT
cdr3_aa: CASSSALAGGTTDTQYF

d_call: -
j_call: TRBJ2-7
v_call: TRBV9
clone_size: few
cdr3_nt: TGTGCCAGCAGCGTAGGGACGGGGACCTACGAGCAGTACTTC
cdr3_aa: CASSVGTGTYEQYF

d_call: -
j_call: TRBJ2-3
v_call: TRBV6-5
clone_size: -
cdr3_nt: TGTGCCAGCAGTTCTAATAAATACACAGATACGCAGTATTTT
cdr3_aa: CASSSNKYTDTQYF

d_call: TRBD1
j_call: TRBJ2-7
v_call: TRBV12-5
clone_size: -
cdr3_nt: TGTGCTAGTGGTTTGAAAAACAGGGGACCCTACGAGCAGTACTTC
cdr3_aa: CASGLKNRGPYEQYF

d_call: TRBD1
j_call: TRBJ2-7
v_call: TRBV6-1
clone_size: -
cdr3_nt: TGTGCCAGCGGGACAGGGTATTCATTCGCCTACGAGCAGTACTTC
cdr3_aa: CASGTGYSFAYEQYF

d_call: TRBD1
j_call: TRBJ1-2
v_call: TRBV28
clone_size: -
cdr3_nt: TGTGCCAGCAGTTTACCATCGAGACAGGGGGCTGGAGGCTACACCTTC
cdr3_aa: CASSLPSRQGAGGYTF

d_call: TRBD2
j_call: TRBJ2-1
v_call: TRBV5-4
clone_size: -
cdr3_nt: TGTGCCAGCAGCCACGGGACTAGGCCCAATGAGCAGTTCTTC
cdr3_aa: CASSHGTRPNEQFF

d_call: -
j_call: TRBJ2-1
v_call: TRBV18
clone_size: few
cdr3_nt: TGTGCCAGCTCACAACCCAGCGGGCCCTCCTACAATGAGCAGTTCTTC
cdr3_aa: CASSQPSGPSYNEQFF

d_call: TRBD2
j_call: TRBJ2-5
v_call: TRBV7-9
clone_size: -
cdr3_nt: TGTGCCAGCAGCTCTAGCGGGAGTTCAGAGACCCAGTACTTC
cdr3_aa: CASSSSGSSETQYF

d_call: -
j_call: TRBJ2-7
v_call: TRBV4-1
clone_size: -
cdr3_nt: TGCGCCAGCAGCCAAGATCTGCGTTACTACGAGCAGTACTTC
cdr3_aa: CASSQDLRYYEQYF

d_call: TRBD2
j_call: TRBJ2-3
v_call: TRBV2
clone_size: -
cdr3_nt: TGTGCCAGCAGTAGCGGACTAGCGGACCTCACAGATACGCAGTATTTT
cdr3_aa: CASSSGLADLTDTQYF

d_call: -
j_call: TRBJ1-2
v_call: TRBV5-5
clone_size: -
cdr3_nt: TGTGCCAGCAGCTTGGCCGGGTATGGCTACACCTTC
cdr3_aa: CASSLAGYGYTF

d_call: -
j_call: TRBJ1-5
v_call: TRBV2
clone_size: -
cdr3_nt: TGTGCCAGCAGTTTGGCCCCGTATCAAGCCCAGCATTTT
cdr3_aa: CASSLAPYQAQHF

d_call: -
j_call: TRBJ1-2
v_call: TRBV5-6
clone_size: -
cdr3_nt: TGTGCCAGCAGCCTTACTGCCGGCGGTGGCTACACCTTC
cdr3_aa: CASSLTAGGGYTF

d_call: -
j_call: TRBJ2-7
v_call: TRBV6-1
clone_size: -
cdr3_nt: TGTGCCAGCAGTGGACTGGACTATTCCGTGCAGTACTTC
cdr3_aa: CASSGLDYSVQYF

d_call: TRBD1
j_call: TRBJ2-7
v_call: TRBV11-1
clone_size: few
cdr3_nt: TGTGCCAGCAGCTTAGAAGGGACAGGGGCCTACGAGCAGTACTTC
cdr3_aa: CASSLEGTGAYEQYF

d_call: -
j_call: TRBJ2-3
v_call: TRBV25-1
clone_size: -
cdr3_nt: TGTGCCAGCAGTGAATATATAGGAGAAACAGATACGCAGTATTTT
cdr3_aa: CASSEYIGETDTQYF

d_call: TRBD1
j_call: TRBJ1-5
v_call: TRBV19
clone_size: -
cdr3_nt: TGTGCCAGTAGTACGACAGGGGGCAATCAGCCCCAGCATTTT
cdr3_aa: CASSTTGGNQPQHF

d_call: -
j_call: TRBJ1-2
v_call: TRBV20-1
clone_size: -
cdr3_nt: TGCAGTGCTAAAACAGGGCGCGGCTACACCTTC
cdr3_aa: CSAKTGRGYTF

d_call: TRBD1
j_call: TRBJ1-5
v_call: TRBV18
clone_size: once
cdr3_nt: TGTGCCAGCTCAAGAGTACAGGGGATGGGAAATCAGCCCCAGCATTTT
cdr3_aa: CASSRVQGMGNQPQHF

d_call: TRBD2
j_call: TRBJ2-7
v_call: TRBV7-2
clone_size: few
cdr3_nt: TGTGCCAGCAGCGTTCTAGCGGGAGCATATCCCCACGAGCAGTACTTC
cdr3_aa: CASSVLAGAYPHEQYF

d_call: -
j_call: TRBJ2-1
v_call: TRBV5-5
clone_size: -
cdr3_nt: TGTGCCAGCAAAAGGCGGGGTTCAGGCTACAATGAGCAGTTCTTC
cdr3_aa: CASKRRGSGYNEQFF

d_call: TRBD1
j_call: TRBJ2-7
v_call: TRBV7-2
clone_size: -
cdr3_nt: TGTGCCAGCAGCATACAGGGGGCCGCCTCCTACGAGCAGTACTTC
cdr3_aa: CASSIQGAASYEQYF

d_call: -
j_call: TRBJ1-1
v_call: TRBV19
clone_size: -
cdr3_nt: TGTGCCAGTAGTTGGGGCAGGGTGAACACTGAAGCTTTCTTT
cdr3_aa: CASSWGRVNTEAFF

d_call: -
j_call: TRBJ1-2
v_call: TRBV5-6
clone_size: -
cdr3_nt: TGTGCCAGCAGCTTCGTCGGGGGGAATGGCTACACCTTC
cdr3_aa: CASSFVGGNGYTF

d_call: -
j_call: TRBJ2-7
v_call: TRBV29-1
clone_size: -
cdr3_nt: TGCAGCGTGGGGACCTCAGGGGTAGGGCAGTACTTC
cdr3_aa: CSVGTSGVGQYF